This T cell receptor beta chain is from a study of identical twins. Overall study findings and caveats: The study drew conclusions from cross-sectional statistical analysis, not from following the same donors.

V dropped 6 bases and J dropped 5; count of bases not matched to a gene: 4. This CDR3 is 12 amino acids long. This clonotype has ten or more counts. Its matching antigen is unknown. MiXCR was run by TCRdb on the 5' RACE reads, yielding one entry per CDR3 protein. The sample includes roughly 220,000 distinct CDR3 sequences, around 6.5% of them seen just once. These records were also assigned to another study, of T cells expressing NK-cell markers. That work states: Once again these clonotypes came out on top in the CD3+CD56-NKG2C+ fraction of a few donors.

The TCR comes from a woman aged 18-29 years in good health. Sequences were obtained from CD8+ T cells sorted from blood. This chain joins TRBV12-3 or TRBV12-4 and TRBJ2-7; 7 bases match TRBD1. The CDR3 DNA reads TGTGCCAGCAGGTTCACAGGGGACGAGCAGTACTTC. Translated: CASRFTGDEQYF.